This T cell receptor beta chain was sequenced for a study of T cell responses to AZD1222 COVID-19 vaccine. Here immunoSEQ multiplex PCR was the method, and the copy in TCRdb shows in-frame clones only, minus some. This table has roughly 50,000 clones, approximately 88% appearing once. Points from the study as a whole: Nearly half of the spike-specific TCRs reportedly recognize variant regions that carry no mutations. Only a handful of individuals given AZD1222 were seropositive at baseline. Repertoire sampling was restricted to post-peak T cell response timepoints. Donors skewed white British and female; clonal diversity was possibly underestimated.

Remarks on this clone: Its antigen is not known.

There are 14 residues in the CDR3. Trimming removed 5 bases at V and 4 bases at J, with 14 bases between. CDR1 is SNHLY and CDR2 is FYNNEI in the germline V gene. This TCR came from an adult who received the AZD1222 COVID-19 vaccine. This material consisted of peripheral blood, taken 28 days after the second AZD1222 dose. This chain links TRBV2 with TRBJ1-2, with D possibly being TRBD1 (6 bases). CDR3 protein: CASSYRQDPYGYTF. For the CDR3, the DNA is TGTGCCAGCAGTTATCGACAGGACCCCTATGGCTACACCTTC. The whole variable domain, remainder taken from reference TRBV2 and TRBJ1-2, is EPEVTQTPSHQVTQMGQEVILRCVPISNHLYFYWYRQILGQKVEFLVSFYNNEISEKSEIFDDQFSVERPDGSNFTLKIRSTKLEDSAMYFCASSYRQDPYGYTFGSGTRLTVV.